A selection of T cell receptor beta chains follows, all from one sample in a study of blood T cell repertoires in COVID-19. The data were produced by immunoSEQ multiplex PCR, yet TCRdb's version contains in-frame clones alone and is incomplete. In the table there are a few hundred thousand clones, 88% of which are singletons. The source material was PBMCs or T cells enriched from blood (not recorded which). All receptors derive from a woman aged 25-40 years who had been exposed to COVID-19. The CDR3 runs from the conserved cysteine through the conserved F or W. Each record gives: clone size, V gene, D gene, J gene, CDR3 DNA, CDR3 protein. A D gene is named only where the DNA matches it firmly. Size is stated for part of the rows, as once, few or many counts, or as a class when the clone is expanded.

>NA|TRBV5-1|NA|TRBJ2-2
TGCGCCAGCAGCTTGGTTAGCCCCGGGGAGCTGTTTTTT
CASSLVSPGELFF
>NA|TRBV11-2|TRBD1|TRBJ1-2
TGTGCCAGCAGCATAGAACTCGGGACAGGACCTCATGGCTACACCTTC
CASSIELGTGPHGYTF
>NA|TRBV19|NA|TRBJ2-6
TGTGCCAGTAGTAAATCGGGTCCTGGGGCCAACGTCCTGACTTTC
CASSKSGPGANVLTF
>NA|TRBV27|NA|TRBJ1-2
TGTGCCAGCAGTTCGCCGGGCTATGGCTACACCTTC
CASSSPGYGYTF
>NA|TRBV28|TRBD1|TRBJ1-5
TGTGCCAGCAGCTTAGCATCCGGGACAGCCATCAATCAGCCCCAGCATTTT
CASSLASGTAINQPQHF
>few|TRBV4-1|NA|TRBJ2-7
TGCGCCAGCAGCCAAGATTCGTACGAGCAGTACTTC
CASSQDSYEQYF
>once|TRBV7-9|TRBD1|TRBJ2-2
TGTGCCAGCAGGAAAACAGGGGACACCGGGGAGCTGTTTTTT
CASRKTGDTGELFF
>NA|TRBV18|NA|TRBJ1-2
TGTGCCAGCTCACCCGGGGAAGGGAATGGCTACACCTTC
CASSPGEGNGYTF
>NA|TRBV27|TRBD1|TRBJ2-3
TGTGCCAGCAGTTTAGCTGTAAGACAGGGGGGAGATACGCAGTATTTT
CASSLAVRQGGDTQYF
>NA|TRBV11-2|TRBD2|TRBJ2-1
TGTGCCAGCAGCTTGGGAGCGGGAGTGTCAAATGAGCAGTTCTTC
CASSLGAGVSNEQFF
>NA|TRBV5-5|TRBD1|TRBJ2-5
TGTGCCAGCAGCTTTTATGACAGGGCGCGGGTGACCCAGTACTTC
CASSFYDRARVTQYF